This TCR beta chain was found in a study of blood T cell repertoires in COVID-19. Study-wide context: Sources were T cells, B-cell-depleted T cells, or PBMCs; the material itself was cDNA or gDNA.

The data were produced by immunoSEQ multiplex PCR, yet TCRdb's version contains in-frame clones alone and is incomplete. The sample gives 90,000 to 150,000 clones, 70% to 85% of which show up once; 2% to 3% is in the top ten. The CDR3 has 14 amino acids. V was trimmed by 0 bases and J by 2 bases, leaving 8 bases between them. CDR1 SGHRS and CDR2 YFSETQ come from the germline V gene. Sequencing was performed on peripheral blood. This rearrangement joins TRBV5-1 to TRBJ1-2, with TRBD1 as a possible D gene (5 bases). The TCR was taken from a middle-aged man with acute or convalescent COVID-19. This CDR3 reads CASSLESGNYGYTF. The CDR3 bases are TGCGCCAGCAGCTTGGAATCAGGGAACTATGGCTACACCTTC. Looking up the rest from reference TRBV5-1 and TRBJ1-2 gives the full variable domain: KAGVTQTPRYLIKTRGQQVTLSCSPISGHRSVSWYQQTPGQGLQFLFEYFSETQRNKGNFPGRFSGRQFSNSRSEMNVSTLELGDSALYLCASSLESGNYGYTFGSGTRLTVV.